This T cell receptor (beta chain) was documented in a study of cytomegalovirus exposure and HLA in healthy donors. Overall study results and limits: There were several of the most significant clusters that appeared linked to common viral pathogens in a later analysis.

This clone was seen a single time. What it binds is unknown. PCR involved 60 Vbeta and 13 Jbeta primers. TCRdb's copy holds only in-frame clones and misses some; the assay was immunoSEQ multiplex PCR. The sample consists of some 220,000 clones, about 80% of them appearing once. V lost 5 bases, J lost 7 bases, and 16 bases stayed unmatched. Germline CDR1 reads MDHEN; CDR2 reads SYDVKM. The CDR3 is made up of 16 amino acids. Sequenced input: PBMCs. The TCR comes from a woman in her thirties or forties in good health and CMV-seronegative. The chain carries TRBV28 and TRBJ1-1, with 7 bases identical to TRBD1. The CDR3 DNA reads as TGTGCCAGCAGTCTACCGAATCTTAGGGGGCTTGGTGAAGCTTTCTTT. It is translated as CASSLPNLRGLGEAFF. Based on the CDR3 plus reference TRBV28 and TRBJ1-1, the full variable domain is DVKVTQSSRYLVKRTGEKVFLECVQDMDHENMFWYRQDPGLGLRLIYFSYDVKMKEKGDIPEGYSVSREKKERFSLILESASTNQTSMYLCASSLPNLRGLGEAFFGQGTRLTVV.